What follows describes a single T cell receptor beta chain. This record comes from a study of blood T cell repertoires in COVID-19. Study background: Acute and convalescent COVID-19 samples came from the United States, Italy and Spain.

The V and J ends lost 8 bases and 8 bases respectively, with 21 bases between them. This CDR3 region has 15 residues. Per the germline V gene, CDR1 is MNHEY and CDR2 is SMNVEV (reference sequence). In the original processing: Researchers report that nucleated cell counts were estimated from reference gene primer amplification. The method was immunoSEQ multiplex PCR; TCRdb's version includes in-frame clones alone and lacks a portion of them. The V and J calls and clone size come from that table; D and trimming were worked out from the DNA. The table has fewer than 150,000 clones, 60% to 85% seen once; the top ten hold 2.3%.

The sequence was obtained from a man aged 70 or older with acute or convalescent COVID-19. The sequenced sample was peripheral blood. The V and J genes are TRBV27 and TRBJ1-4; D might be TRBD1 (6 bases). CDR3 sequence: CASGDVDSSWEKLFF. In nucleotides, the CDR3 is TGTGCCAGCGGGGACGTGGACAGCTCTTGGGAAAAACTGTTTTTT.